The entry that follows covers one T cell receptor (beta chain) sequence. Its antigen is as yet unknown. This specimen belongs to a study of Ad26.COV2.S vaccination and SARS-CoV-2 variants. Overall study findings and caveats: Relative to placebo recipients, vaccine recipients exhibited elevated spike-specific TCR breadth.

Documented treatment: 15 to 20 received Ad26.COV2.S at low or high dose, single or two shots; several received placebo; per-sample allocation not given. The investigators took samples on day 63 after the first vaccine or placebo injection. Using immunoSEQ multiplex PCR, the repertoire was profiled, and TCRdb retains in-frame clones only, with some absent. The top ten clones hold over 1.5% of a sample with 410,000 or so clones, around 92% of them seen once. V shed 5 bases and J shed 2 bases, with 13 bases lying between them. In germline, CDR1 is GTSNPN, CDR2 SVGIG (reference sequence). The length of the CDR3 is 15 residues.

The sample here was peripheral blood, taken in a trial of Ad26.COV2.S vaccine versus placebo. The V call is TRBV30, the J call TRBJ1-6; D may be TRBD1 (5 bases). The sequence was obtained from a person aged 18 to 65 who received the Ad26.COV2.S COVID-19 vaccine or a placebo. The CDR3 region is CAWSGGAAYNSPLHF. The CDR3 coding sequence is TGTGCCTGGTCCGGAGGGGCAGCCTATAATTCACCCCTCCACTTT.